The rows below give T cell receptor beta chains drawn from one sample of a study of blood T cell repertoires in COVID-19. Assay: immunoSEQ multiplex PCR; the TCRdb copy retains only in-frame clones and omits some. The repertoire includes about 160,000 clones, about 85% of them detected once, and approximately 1% sits in the top ten. What was sequenced was peripheral blood. The receptors here all came from a middle-aged man with acute or convalescent COVID-19. CDR3s include the opening cysteine and the closing phenylalanine or tryptophan. The D gene is left open where the match is weak. Clone size, where shown, is once, few, many, or a class for clones that have expanded.

clone_size,d_call,j_call,v_call,cdr3_length,cdr3_aa,cdr3_nt
.,TRBD1,TRBJ2-7,TRBV7-2,14,CASSPGQGHYEQYF,TGTGCCAGCAGCCCGGGACAGGGTCATTACGAGCAGTACTTC
.,.,TRBJ1-2,TRBV19,15,CASSETSTGSYGYTF,TGTGCCAGTAGTGAAACTTCGACAGGATCCTATGGCTACACCTTC
once,TRBD2,TRBJ2-5,TRBV7-8,16,CASSLQVGLAGETQYF,TGTGCCAGCAGCTTACAGGTCGGGCTAGCGGGAGAGACCCAGTACTTC
.,.,TRBJ2-2,TRBV2,14,CASKVQSNTGELFF,TGTGCCAGCAAAGTACAGTCGAACACCGGGGAGCTGTTTTTT
.,.,TRBJ1-3,TRBV19,14,CASVRDTSGNTIYF,TGTGCCAGTGTTCGGGACACCTCTGGAAACACCATATATTTT
.,.,TRBJ1-3,TRBV9,14,CASSSNGEGNTIYF,TGTGCCAGCAGCTCAAACGGAGAAGGAAACACCATATATTTT
once,TRBD2,TRBJ2-3,TRBV11-2,17,CASRYTGSGGVGDTQYF,TGTGCCAGCAGATACACGGGCAGCGGGGGGGTTGGAGATACGCAGTATTTT
.,.,TRBJ2-2,TRBV5-1,16,CASSLAVQGGTGELFF,TGCGCCAGCAGCTTGGCCGTCCAGGGGGGAACCGGGGAGCTGTTTTTT
.,TRBD1,TRBJ2-1,TRBV15,15,CATSRRGQGVDEQFF,TGTGCCACCAGCAGAAGGGGACAGGGAGTTGATGAGCAGTTCTTC
.,.,TRBJ2-2,TRBV7-3,17,CASSLLGADLNTGELFF,TGTGCCAGCAGCCTCCTAGGAGCGGACTTGAACACCGGGGAGCTGTTTTTT
.,.,TRBJ2-2,TRBV7-9,15,CASSFLGANTGELFF,TGTGCCAGCAGCTTTCTGGGAGCGAACACCGGGGAGCTGTTTTTT
.,.,TRBJ2-6,TRBV3-1/TRBV3-2,17,CASSHTSQGSGANVLTF,TGTGCCAGCAGCCATACCTCTCAGGGATCTGGGGCCAACGTCCTGACTTTC
.,TRBD1,TRBJ2-7,TRBV5-1,16,CASSSQGGQGAYEQYF,TGCGCCAGCAGCTCGCAAGGTGGACAGGGGGCGTACGAGCAGTACTTC
.,.,TRBJ2-2,TRBV20-1,11,CSAGGYGELFF,TGCAGTGCTGGGGGGTACGGGGAGCTGTTTTTT
.,.,TRBJ2-3,TRBV18,13,CASRRASTDTQYF,TGTGCCAGCCGCAGGGCTAGCACAGATACGCAGTATTTT
.,.,TRBJ2-2,TRBV5-1,15,CASNVGGTGTGELFF,TGCGCCAGCAATGTGGGAGGTACGGGCACCGGGGAGCTGTTTTTT
.,.,TRBJ2-7,TRBV4-1,14,CASSQQVYSYEQYF,TGCGCCAGCAGCCAACAGGTATACTCCTACGAGCAGTACTTC
.,.,TRBJ1-2,TRBV6-5,13,CADRDTGHYGYTF,TGTGCCGACCGGGACACTGGGCACTATGGCTACACCTTC
.,TRBD1,TRBJ1-1,TRBV20-1,11,CIPDRGTEAFF,TGCATCCCGGACAGGGGGACTGAAGCTTTCTTT
.,TRBD1,TRBJ1-5,TRBV2,13,CASGGTGNQPQHF,TGTGCCAGCGGTGGGACAGGAAATCAGCCCCAGCATTTT
.,TRBD2,TRBJ2-1,TRBV28,16,CASSGTSGRTYNEQFF,TGTGCCAGCAGTGGGACTAGCGGGCGAACCTACAATGAGCAGTTCTTC
.,TRBD1,TRBJ2-3,TRBV5-4,16,CASSAGQGSLTDTQYF,TGTGCCAGCAGCGCCGGACAGGGGTCTCTCACAGATACGCAGTATTTT
.,TRBD2,TRBJ2-5,TRBV7-7,16,CASSLVVGGGQETQYF,TGTGCCAGCAGCTTAGTAGTGGGGGGGGGTCAAGAGACCCAGTACTTC
.,TRBD1,TRBJ2-1,TRBV5-6,15,CASSSGTVGFNEQFF,TGTGCCAGCAGCTCCGGGACAGTAGGTTTCAATGAGCAGTTCTTC
.,.,TRBJ1-1,TRBV19,12,CASSIQNTEAFF,TGTGCCAGTAGTATCCAGAACACTGAAGCTTTCTTT
.,.,TRBJ2-3,TRBV7-2,16,CASSLAQAGLRDTQYF,TGTGCCAGCAGCTTAGCCCAAGCGGGTTTAAGGGATACGCAGTATTTT
few,.,TRBJ2-1,TRBV4-2,18,CASSQFPWISGAYNEQFF,TGTGCCAGCAGCCAATTCCCATGGATTAGCGGAGCCTACAATGAGCAGTTCTTC
.,TRBD1,TRBJ2-2,TRBV7-2,19,CASSLQAFRQGDRAGELFF,TGTGCCAGCAGCTTACAAGCATTTCGACAGGGGGATCGGGCCGGGGAGCTGTTTTTT
.,TRBD1,TRBJ1-4,TRBV6-1,18,CASSEPGQGWPTNEKLFF,TGTGCCAGCAGTGAACCGGGACAGGGGTGGCCGACTAATGAAAAACTGTTTTTT
.,.,TRBJ2-7,TRBV30,11,CALWGRYEQYF,TGTGCCTTGTGGGGGCGCTACGAGCAGTACTTC
.,TRBD1,TRBJ1-6,TRBV30,15,CAWSEKTGGWSPLHF,TGTGCCTGGAGTGAAAAGACAGGGGGTTGGTCACCCCTCCACTTT
.,TRBD1,TRBJ2-3,TRBV5-1,14,CASSWGQGTDTQYF,TGCGCCAGCAGCTGGGGACAGGGAACAGATACGCAGTATTTT
.,TRBD1,TRBJ2-7,TRBV29-1,13,CSVEVDRGGEQYF,TGCAGCGTTGAAGTGGACAGGGGGGGCGAGCAGTACTTC
.,TRBD1,TRBJ1-2,TRBV7-9,18,CASSLSGTGSYSSYGYTF,TGTGCCAGCAGCTTATCCGGGACAGGGTCTTACTCTAGCTATGGCTACACCTTC
.,TRBD1,TRBJ2-7,TRBV28,14,CASTYGQGAYEQYF,TGTGCCAGCACCTATGGACAGGGGGCTTACGAGCAGTACTTC
.,.,TRBJ1-1,TRBV19,13,CASSIQKNTEAFF,TGTGCCAGTAGTATACAAAAGAACACTGAAGCTTTCTTT
.,.,TRBJ1-2,TRBV6-6,14,CASTAQGANYGYTF,TGTGCCAGCACAGCACAAGGAGCTAACTATGGCTACACCTTC
once,.,TRBJ2-2,TRBV9,16,CASSARTGGQTGELFF,TGTGCCAGCAGCGCCCGGACGGGGGGCCAGACCGGGGAGCTGTTTTTT
.,.,TRBJ1-2,TRBV20-1,11,CSARQGHGYTF,TGCAGTGCTAGACAGGGGCATGGCTACACCTTC
.,.,TRBJ1-1,TRBV27,13,CASSFRGNTEAFF,TGTGCCAGCAGTTTCAGGGGGAACACTGAAGCTTTCTTT
.,TRBD1,TRBJ1-2,TRBV7-9,15,CASSYDRGGEEGYTF,TGTGCCAGCAGCTACGACAGGGGTGGAGAAGAAGGCTACACCTTC
.,.,TRBJ2-2,TRBV11-2,16,CASSLHGGANTGELFF,TGTGCCAGCAGCTTACATGGGGGCGCGAACACCGGGGAGCTGTTTTTT
once,TRBD1,TRBJ2-7,TRBV5-1,13,CASSLEGTGIRLF,TGCGCCAGCAGCTTGGAGGGGACAGGTATACGTCTCTTC
.,TRBD1,TRBJ1-5,TRBV2,13,CASSPDRDQPQHF,TGTGCCAGCAGCCCGGACAGGGATCAGCCCCAGCATTTT
.,.,TRBJ1-1,TRBV5-4,15,CASSPRLTPNTEAFF,TGTGCCAGCAGCCCCCGGTTGACACCGAACACTGAAGCTTTCTTT
.,.,TRBJ1-6,TRBV5-4,15,CASSLGRAHNSPLHF,TGTGCCAGCAGCTTGGGGAGGGCGCATAATTCACCCCTCCACTTT
.,TRBD2,TRBJ2-1,TRBV7-9,18,CASSLPRETSGIYNEQFF,TGTGCCAGCAGCTTACCTAGAGAGACTAGCGGGATCTACAATGAGCAGTTCTTC
.,TRBD2,TRBJ2-7,TRBV12-3/TRBV12-4,13,CASSAGGVNEQYF,TGTGCCAGCAGTGCGGGAGGGGTCAACGAGCAGTACTTC
.,TRBD1,TRBJ2-5,TRBV7-3,14,CASSLTGQGETQYF,TGTGCCAGCAGCTTAACGGGACAGGGGGAGACCCAGTACTTC
.,TRBD1,TRBJ1-2,TRBV7-9,14,CASSFRDRGYGYTF,TGTGCCAGCAGCTTCCGGGACAGGGGCTATGGCTACACCTTC
.,.,TRBJ2-5,TRBV5-1,14,CASSLGAVQETQYF,TGCGCCAGCAGCTTAGGAGCAGTCCAAGAGACCCAGTACTTC
.,TRBD1,TRBJ2-5,TRBV5-1,15,CASSSSTGTGPTQYF,TGCGCCAGCAGCTCCAGCACCGGGACAGGACCGACCCAGTACTTC
.,.,TRBJ2-7,TRBV6-2/TRBV6-3,12,CASSYWGREQYF,TGTGCCAGCAGTTATTGGGGGCGCGAGCAGTACTTC
.,TRBD1,TRBJ1-2,TRBV7-2,15,CASSLDRGGGYGYTF,TGTGCCAGCAGCTTGGACAGGGGAGGAGGCTATGGCTACACCTTC
.,.,TRBJ1-2,TRBV7-3,13,CASSPTGTSGYTF,TGTGCCAGCAGCCCAACAGGGACAAGTGGCTACACCTTC
.,.,TRBJ1-3,TRBV7-2,16,CASSPGGVPRGNTIYF,TGTGCCAGCAGCCCGGGGGGGGTGCCTCGTGGAAACACCATATATTTT
.,.,TRBJ1-2,TRBV18,14,CASSPRSEVRGYTF,TGTGCCAGCTCACCACGGTCCGAGGTTAGGGGCTACACCTTC